The 19 T cell receptor beta chains given below trace back to one sample, sequenced in a study of cytomegalovirus exposure and HLA in healthy donors. Primers: 60 Vbeta forward and 13 Jbeta reverse. Assay used: immunoSEQ multiplex PCR; TCRdb lists only in-frame clones, some missing. The sample carries around 100,000 clones, roughly 70% recorded once. Sequenced: PBMCs. The receptors come from a woman aged 18-30 years in good health and CMV-seropositive.

The count of this clone is one. The genes are TRBV6-5 and TRBJ1-2; D is uncertain. This CDR3 has 12 residues. V was clipped by 4 bases and J by 8 bases, with 11 bases between them. The V gene's germline CDR1 is MNHEY and CDR2 SVGAGI. The CDR3 bases are TGTGCCAGCAGTTCCCCTGTGGGCGGCTACACCTTC. This gives the protein CASSSPVGGYTF.

The chain links TRBV5-4 to TRBJ2-5; D remains ambiguous. Germline CDR1 reads SGHNT; CDR2 reads YYREEE (reference sequence). V dropped 5 bases and J dropped 4 bases, with 15 bases sitting between them. This CDR3 contains 14 residues. DNA of the CDR3: TGTGCCAGCAGTCCTCAAGCGAAATTAGAGACCCAGTACTTC. Residues: CASSPQAKLETQYF.

In this sample, this clone turned up a few times. The chain uses TRBV7-9 and TRBJ2-7; 13 bases are a match to TRBD2. The CDR3 runs 17 residues. V was clipped by 4 bases and J by 6 bases; unmatched bases: 12. The germline CDR1 and CDR2 sequences are SEHNR and FQNEAQ (reference sequence). The CDR3 here is CASSYRGLAGFRGEQYF. The CDR3 DNA follows: TGTGCCAGCAGCTACAGGGGACTAGCGGGATTTCGGGGCGAGCAGTACTTC.

This clone was seen a few times. This sequence joins TRBV6-4 and TRBJ2-7; tentative D call: TRBD1 (5 bases). From germline, CDR1 is MRHNA and CDR2 SNTAGT. V was trimmed by 3 bases and J by 2 bases, leaving 14 bases between them. This CDR3 contains 15 residues. Here the CDR3 DNA reads TGTGCCAGCAGTGAAAAGTGGGGCCCCACCTACGAGCAGTACTTC. Residues: CASSEKWGPTYEQYF.

This clone was picked up a small number of times. The chain recombines TRBV7-6 with TRBJ2-7; D perhaps matches TRBD1 (5 bases). Per germline, CDR1 SGHVS and CDR2 FNYEAQ. This CDR3 is 15 amino acids long. V shed 2 bases and J shed 2 bases, with 13 bases lying between them. CDR3 sequence reads: CASSLSSAGPYEQYF. The CDR3 DNA sequence: TGTGCCAGCAGCTTAAGCTCGGCAGGGCCCTACGAGCAGTACTTC.

This clone has just a few counts. The chain combines TRBV4-3 with TRBJ2-1; the match to TRBD1 covers 8 bases. The V gene's germline CDR1 is LGHNA and CDR2 YSLEER. V shed 3 bases and J 8 bases; nucleotides not matched to a gene: 6. The CDR3 spans 14 residues. The CDR3 spells CASSQDRVFDEQFF. DNA for the CDR3: TGCGCCAGCAGCCAGGACAGGGTTTTCGATGAGCAGTTCTTC.

This clone was observed a single time. The junction departs from germline at one end; a sequencing error may be responsible. V gene TRBV25-1 combines with J gene TRBJ2-1; D call uncertain. The CDR3 spans 11 residues. CDR1 is MGHDK and CDR2 is SYGVNS in the germline V gene. This chain's CDR3 is CASSGYNEQFF. In DNA form, the CDR3 reads TGTGCCAGCAGTGGTTACAACGAGCAGTTCTTC.

This sequence joins TRBV7-2 and TRBJ2-3; 9 nucleotides agree with TRBD1. V lost 6 bases to trimming and J lost 2 bases; unmatched junction nucleotides: 12. The length of the CDR3 is 17 residues. Per the germline V gene, CDR1 is SGHTA and CDR2 is FQGNSA. This chain's CDR3 is CASSYYRDRDLTDTQYF. CDR3 nucleotide sequence: TGTGCCAGCAGTTATTACCGGGACAGGGACCTCACAGATACGCAGTATTTT.

This clone was observed a handful of times. The chain is built from TRBV4-2 and TRBJ2-3, with TRBD2 matching 9 bases. The CDR3 sequence is 16 residues long. The germline CDR1 and CDR2 sequences are LGHNA and YNFKEQ. V dropped 1 base and J dropped 4; count of bases not matched to a gene: 6. CDR3 residues: CASSQASSGMADTQYF. DNA for the CDR3: TGTGCCAGCAGCCAAGCTTCTAGCGGGATGGCAGATACGCAGTATTTT.

The gene calls are TRBV18 and TRBJ1-4; 7 nucleotides line up with TRBD1. The CDR3 covers 16 residues. CDR1 and CDR2 (germline): KGHSH, LQKENI. J gave up 1 base and V 3 bases, and 5 bases lay outside the gene matches. CDR3 sequence (DNA): TGTGCCAGCTCACCTCAGGGGGGCGGAACTAATGAAAAACTGTTTTTT. Translating gives CASSPQGGGTNEKLFF.

This clone occurred once. Compared with germline, one end of the junction differs, possibly owing to a read error. J is TRBJ2-7 and V is TRBV28; 9 nucleotides match TRBD2. This CDR3 region has 13 residues. Germline V lookup: CDR1 MDHEN, CDR2 SYDVKM. In nucleotides, the CDR3 is TGCGACGCGGGGGGGAAATCGGTGTGCGAGCAGTACTTC. As protein: CDAGGKSVCEQYF.

The rearrangement uses TRBV5-3 and TRBJ2-2; TRBD1 agrees at 8 bases. TRBV5-3 is filed as an ORF, its function uncertain. V lost 4 bases and J lost 4; bases outside the gene matches: 12. This CDR3 contains 17 residues. This CDR3 is CARSENPGGAGTGELFF. The CDR3 bases are TGTGCCAGAAGCGAAAATCCAGGGGGCGCGGGCACCGGGGAGCTGTTTTTT.

This clone has just a few counts. V usage is TRBV4-1 and J usage is TRBJ2-2; TRBD2 aligns across 12 bases. J lost 4 bases, V lost 5 bases, and 5 bases had no gene match. The CDR3 length is 16 residues. Looked up from germline, CDR1 is MGHRA and CDR2 is YSYEKL. The CDR3 spells CASSSRTSGITGELFF. In DNA, the CDR3 is TGCGCCAGCAGCTCTAGGACTAGCGGGATCACCGGGGAGCTGTTTTTT.

This sequence joins TRBV7-6 and TRBJ2-3; D gene uncertain. The CDR3 extends over 15 amino acids. The V gene's germline CDR1 is SGHVS and CDR2 FNYEAQ. V gave up 1 base and J gave up 3 bases, with 11 bases separating them. DNA for the CDR3: TGTGCCAGCAGCTTAGGGGTCGGCGGAACAGATACGCAGTATTTT. This sequence encodes CASSLGVGGTDTQYF.

The rearrangement links TRBV6-5 to TRBJ2-7; perhaps TRBD2 as D (7 bases). Trimming took 5 bases from V and 4 from J, leaving 12 bases between them. Germline V lookup: CDR1 MNHEY, CDR2 SVGAGI. The CDR3 contains 13 residues. In nucleotides, the CDR3 is TGTGCCAGCAGTCAGGGGCGGGGGTACGAGCAGTACTTC. Translation gives CASSQGRGYEQYF.

This rearrangement joins TRBV7-9 to TRBJ2-3; the match to TRBD2 covers 10 bases. This CDR3 contains 13 residues. V was pared by 5 bases and J by 6 bases, with 2 bases of the junction left unmatched. Germline CDR1 reads SEHNR; CDR2 reads FQNEAQ (reference sequence). CDR3 DNA: TGTGCCAGCAGCCCTAGCGGGGGCGATACGCAGTATTTT. Translating gives CASSPSGGDTQYF.

This chain joins TRBV19 and TRBJ1-1; perhaps TRBD1 as D (6 bases). The CDR3 spans 13 residues. Trimming took 7 bases from V and 4 from J, leaving 13 bases between them. Germline loops: CDR1 LNHDA, CDR2 SQIVND (reference sequence). CDR3 protein: CASKGGAGTEAFF. CDR3 bases: TGTGCCAGTAAAGGGGGGGCGGGCACTGAAGCTTTCTTT. The full variable domain, completed using reference TRBV19 and TRBJ1-1, is DGGITQSPKYLFRKEGQNVTLSCEQNLNHDAMYWYRQDPGQGLRLIYYSQIVNDFQKGDIAEGYSVSREKKESFPLTVTSAQKNPTAFYLCASKGGAGTEAFFGQGTRLTVV.

The genes are TRBV13 and TRBJ2-5; tentatively, D is TRBD2 (5 bases). The ends were cut back, 6 bases at V and 5 bases at J, with 16 bases in the middle. Germline CDR1 reads PRHDT; CDR2 reads FYEKMQ (reference sequence). The CDR3 spans 14 residues. The CDR3 DNA sequence: TGTGCCAGCAGGTTCCTAAAGTCGGGGGAGACCCAGTACTTC. Its translation is CASRFLKSGETQYF. The full variable domain, in which reference TRBV13 and TRBJ2-5 provide the parts outside the CDR3, is AAGVIQSPRHLIKEKRETATLKCYPIPRHDTVYWYQQGPGQDPQFLISFYEKMQSDKGSIPDRFSAQQFSDYHSELNMSSLELGDSALYFCASRFLKSGETQYFGPGTRLLVL.

The rearrangement links TRBV5-1 to TRBJ2-5, with D possibly TRBD1 on 7 matching bases. The J call may be faulty, since TRBJ2-7 better matches the DNA end. The CDR3 sequence is 14 residues long. Germline CDR1 SGHRS, CDR2 YFSETQ. CDR3 in DNA: TGCGCCAGCAGCTTGCGGCAGGGGGGCTACGAGCAGTACTTC. As protein: CASSLRQGGYEQYF.